This record looks at one T cell receptor (beta chain) sequence and its context. Its target is unknown. This sample stems from a study of cytomegalovirus exposure and HLA in healthy donors. Study observations and caveats: TCR beta chains numbering approximately 150 were designated cytomegalovirus-associated. According to a later analysis, donors in an Asian-associated ancestry cluster reportedly had fewer N-insertions than the roughly 660-donor mean.

Researchers ran the PCR with 60 Vbeta and 13 Jbeta primers. The data were produced by immunoSEQ multiplex PCR, yet TCRdb's version contains in-frame clones alone and is incomplete. This repertoire shows around 120,000 clones, around 72% found once; its top ten account for around 1.8%. Germline assignment: CDR1 SGHRS and CDR2 YFSETQ. J was trimmed by 2 bases and V by 3 bases; bases with no gene match: 3. The CDR3 has 14 amino acids. The chain combines TRBV5-1 with TRBJ2-3, with 7 nucleotides matching TRBD1. This TCR derives from a woman between 35 and 50 years old in good health and CMV-seronegative. Sample: PBMCs. CDR3 DNA sequence: TGCGCCAGCAGCTCCGGGACAGTCACAGATACGCAGTATTTT. Translated, it gives CASSSGTVTDTQYF.